These 12 T cell receptor beta chains were all obtained from the same sample, sequenced in a study of CD8+ T cells in alopecia areata (dated by TCRdb to the late 2010s). Receptors were amplified or captured by the immunoSEQ multiplex PCR assay. RNA was extracted from all samples and reverse transcribed into cDNA, which served as template for TCR sequencing. TCRdb retrieved this table from immuneACCESS and kept in-frame rearrangements only. Not all clones are present; in checked studies, unresolved V genes account for under half, and no reason is known for the remainder. The table notes under 350,000 clones here, none of them singletons. The top ten clonotypes cover more than 0.95% of the sample. Pooled mouse cutaneous lymph node cells were stained for CD4, CD8alpha, NKG2D, NKG2ACE and other markers and were then sorted on a BD Influx. The sample taken for sequencing was CD4+ T cells sorted from a lymph node. These receptors were taken from a C3H/HeJ mouse with alopecia areata. Mice of this strain carry the MHC haplotype H2-k.

In its sample, this clone was seen a few times. Genes and germline come from the mouse. The read gets to within 4 residues of the CDR3 end, and the germline J gene fills in the rest. V gene TRBV13-3 combines with J gene TRBJ2-5, with 8 nucleotides matching TRBD1. The V gene's germline CDR1 is NNHDY and CDR2 SYVADS. This CDR3 comprises 14 residues. CDR3 bases read: TGTGCCAGCAGTGAAGCCGGGACAGGAGAC. Translated: CASSEAGTGD. The CDR3 as a whole reads CASSEAGTGDTQYF.

About this clone: It may be a read error: a sequence one base away is much more abundant. Gene names are the mouse ones. The CDR3 is cut off 4 residues early in the read; its end comes from the germline J gene. Additional DNA sequences in this sample encode the identical CDR3. The chain recombines TRBV13-3 with TRBJ1-1; 9 bases fit TRBD1. Germline CDR1 reads NNHDY; CDR2 reads SYVADS. The junction had 1 base not matched to a gene; V was cut back by 2 bases and J by 2 bases. The CDR3 loop spans 14 amino acids. The CDR3 bases that were read are TGTGCCAGCAGTGAACAGGGGGCCAACACA. The encoded protein is CASSEQGANT. The full CDR3 reads CASSEQGANTEVFF.

About this clone itself: Mouse names are used for the genes. Read coverage stops 4 residues before the CDR3 terminus; the germline J gene supplies the remainder. This sequence joins TRBV13-1 and TRBJ2-2; possible D gene TRBD2, 6 bases. CDR1 is NSHNY, CDR2 SYGAGN, per germline. V was cut by 2 bases and J by 1 base, with 9 bases left in between. This CDR3 comprises 15 residues. The sequenced part of the CDR3 DNA is TGTGCCAGCAGTGACCTGGGGCTAAACACCGGG. It translates to CASSDLGLNTG. The complete CDR3 sequence is CASSDLGLNTGQLYF.

For this clone: The gene names given are mouse names. The CDR3 end lies 4 residues beyond the end of the read and is filled in from the germline J gene. The rearrangement links TRBV31 to TRBJ2-3; TRBD1 is a possible D gene (6 bases). Between the trimmed V and J ends, which lost 5 bases and 0 bases, there was a span of 12 bases. From germline, CDR1 is GKSSPN and CDR2 SITVG. The CDR3 consists of 14 residues. This chain's CDR3 is CAWASGTSAETLYF. Incomplete CDR3 DNA: TGTGCCTGGGCCTCTGGGACAAGTGCAGAA.

This clone was detected ten times or more. Mouse gene names and germline throughout. The missing CDR3 end, 4 residues past where the read stops, is filled in from the germline J gene. This chain joins TRBV5 and TRBJ2-1; the D gene is possibly TRBD2 (5 bases). The CDR3 sequence is 15 residues long. Trimming removed 0 bases from V and 4 bases from J, with 10 bases in between. The germline V gene encodes CDR1 LGHNA and CDR2 YNLKQL (reference sequence). This CDR3 reads CASSQDLGLYAEQFF. The covered CDR3 bases are TGTGCCAGCAGCCAAGATCTGGGTCTTTATGCT.

Points on this clone: The gene names here belong to mouse. The CDR3 end is not reached by the read, which stops 4 residues before it; the germline J gene fills it in. Within the sample, other DNA sequences also encode this same CDR3. The chain recombines TRBV31 with TRBJ2-3, with 9 positions matching TRBD2. Germline V gives CDR1 GKSSPN, CDR2 SITVG. The CDR3 consists of 15 residues. The trim removed 0 bases at V and 1 base at J, leaving 2 bases unmatched. Partial CDR3 DNA: TGTGCCTGGAGTCTACTGGGGGGCCGTGCAGAA. Its translation is CAWSLLGGRAE. The complete CDR3 sequence is CAWSLLGGRAETLYF.

This clone was found a few times. The gene names here belong to mouse. The read terminates 4 residues ahead of where the CDR3 ends, so the germline J gene completes it. Other DNA sequences in the sample encode the same CDR3. The J gene is TRBJ1-1, the V gene TRBV13-1; no reliable D call. This CDR3 has 12 amino acids. Between the trimmed V and J ends, which lost 2 bases and 0 bases, there was a span of 2 bases. CDR1 and CDR2 from the germline V gene are NSHNY and SYGAGN. The CDR3 bases that were read are TGTGCCAGCAGTGAGCAGAACACA. Its translation: CASSEQNT. The CDR3 in its entirety is CASSEQNTEVFF.

With regard to this clone: Mouse gene names apply. From the germline J gene comes the end of the CDR3, since the read stops 4 residues before it. The chain carries TRBV1 and TRBJ2-3, with 10 positions matching TRBD1. The CDR3 spans 18 residues. Germline CDR1 is NSQYPW and CDR2 is LRSPGD (reference sequence). J lost 1 base, V lost 0 bases, and 7 bases had no gene match. The CDR3 region is CTCSADHPGQGGAETLYF. The covered CDR3 bases are TGCACCTGCAGTGCAGATCACCCTGGACAGGGGGGTGCAGAA.

Only a few counts were recorded for this clone. At one of its ends the junction is not consistent with the germline gene, which may arise from a read error. Germline and genes: mouse. The DNA ends 4 residues before the CDR3 does, and the rest of the CDR3 is filled in from the germline J gene. This chain uses TRBV13-2 with TRBJ2-5; tentatively, D is TRBD1 (5 bases). This CDR3 region has 12 residues. The V gene's germline CDR1 is NNHNN and CDR2 SYGAGS (reference sequence). Incomplete CDR3 DNA: TGTACCAGCGGTCCAGGGAAAGAC. Its protein is CTSGPGKD. The entire CDR3 protein is CTSGPGKDTQYF.

This clone has a handful of counts. Gene names are the mouse ones. The read ends 4 residues shy of where the CDR3 ends; the end is completed using the germline J gene. The sample holds other DNA sequences that translate to the same CDR3. The J gene is TRBJ2-2, the V gene TRBV19; a possible D gene is TRBD2 (6 bases). The CDR3 has 15 residues. V was pared by 2 bases and J by 0 bases, with 8 bases between. Germline values: CDR1 FNHDT, CDR2 SITEND (reference sequence). Incomplete CDR3 DNA: TGTGCCAGCAGTATGGGGGGTGCAAACACCGGG. It encodes CASSMGGANTG. The full CDR3 reads CASSMGGANTGQLYF.

On this clone: Gene names are mouse gene names. The CDR3 sequence is CASSDADRNTEVFF. The covered CDR3 bases are TGTGCCAGCAGTGATGCGGACAGAAACACA. This chain connects TRBV13-1 to TRBJ1-1; tentative D call: TRBD1 (6 bases). The observed sequence ends 4 residues before the CDR3 terminus, with the missing tail filled in from the germline J gene. V lost 0 bases to trimming and J lost 1 base, with 7 bases between them. The germline V gene has CDR1 NSHNY and CDR2 SYGAGN. This CDR3 region has 14 residues.

This clone was counted only a few times. The genes and germline here are from mouse. The CDR3 is cut off 4 residues early in the read; its end comes from the germline J gene. V and J are TRBV13-3 and TRBJ2-5, with D possibly being TRBD1 (6 bases). From germline, CDR1 is NNHDY and CDR2 SYVADS. This CDR3 spans 15 amino acids. V was pared by 0 bases and J by 0 bases, with 8 bases between. The CDR3 sequence: CASSDETGNQDTQYF. The CDR3 bases that were read are TGTGCCAGCAGTGATGAAACAGGGAACCAAGAC.